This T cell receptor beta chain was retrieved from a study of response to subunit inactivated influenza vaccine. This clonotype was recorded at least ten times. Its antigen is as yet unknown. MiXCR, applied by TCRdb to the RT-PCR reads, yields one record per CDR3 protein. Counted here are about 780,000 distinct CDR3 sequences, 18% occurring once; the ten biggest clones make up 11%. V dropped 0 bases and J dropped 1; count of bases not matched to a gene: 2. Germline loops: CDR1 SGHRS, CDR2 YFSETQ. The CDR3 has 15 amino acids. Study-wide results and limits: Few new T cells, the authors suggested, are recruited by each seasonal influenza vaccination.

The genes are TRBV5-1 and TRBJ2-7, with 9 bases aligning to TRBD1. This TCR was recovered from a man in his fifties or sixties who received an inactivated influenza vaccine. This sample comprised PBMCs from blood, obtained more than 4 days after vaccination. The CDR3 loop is CASSLGDRESYEQYF. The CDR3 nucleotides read TGCGCCAGCAGCTTGGGGGACAGGGAGTCCTACGAGCAGTACTTC.